Listed here are 18 T cell receptor beta chains from one sample, sequenced in a study of shared clonotypes between healthy human individuals. Here immunoSEQ multiplex PCR was the method, and the copy in TCRdb shows in-frame clones only, minus some. This table has about 470,000 clones, more than 75% appearing once. Sequenced input: PBMCs. These receptors came from a woman aged 40-49 years in good health. Some clones in this sample may be carry-over from other donors' samples.

With respect to this clone: This specimen includes other DNA sequences encoding the same CDR3. This sequence joins TRBV5-4 and TRBJ2-7; 10 bases match TRBD1. Trimming took 0 bases from V and 5 from J; bases not matched to a gene: 5. CDR1 and CDR2 from the germline V gene are SGHNT and YYREEE (reference sequence). The CDR3 is made up of 15 amino acids. The chain's CDR3 is CASSLAGQGTNEQYF. The CDR3, as DNA: TGTGCCAGCAGCTTGGCGGGACAGGGGACAAACGAGCAGTACTTC.

The rearrangement links TRBV5-8 to TRBJ2-1; 10 nucleotides align to TRBD1. J gave up 4 bases and V 2 bases, and 3 bases lay outside the gene matches. The CDR3 runs 15 residues. Germline V gives CDR1 SGHTS, CDR2 YDEGEE. CDR3 DNA: TGTGCCAGCAGCTTCCGGGACAGGGGTTACAATGAGCAGTTCTTC. It yields the protein CASSFRDRGYNEQFF.

V gene TRBV6-1 combines with J gene TRBJ2-7; D call uncertain. The CDR3 length is 13 residues. Germline V gene data show CDR1 as MNHNS and CDR2 as SASEGT. V lost 2 bases and J lost 5, with 10 bases in between. The CDR3 region has the DNA TGTGCCAGCAGTGAATGGCAGACCCACGAGCAGTACTTC. Protein: CASSEWQTHEQYF.

Points on this clone: The sample holds other DNA sequences that translate to the same CDR3. This chain joins TRBV9 and TRBJ2-5, with 7 bases lining up with TRBD2. CDR1 and CDR2 from the germline V gene are SGDLS and YYNGEE. V trimming: 3 bases; J trimming: 5 bases; junction bases outside the gene matches: 4. The CDR3 is made up of 13 amino acids. CDR3 protein: CASSEAGRETQYF. The CDR3 DNA is TGTGCCAGCAGCGAAGCCGGGAGGGAGACCCAGTACTTC.

This rearrangement joins TRBV5-1 to TRBJ2-7; TRBD2 aligns across 14 bases. This CDR3 is built from 16 residues. Germline CDR1 SGHRS, CDR2 YFSETQ. V trimming: 4 bases; J trimming: 2 bases; junction bases outside the gene matches: 5. The CDR3 nucleotides are TGCGCCAGCAGCCCCCGGACTAGCGGGGGGCCCTACGAGCAGTACTTC. It codes for CASSPRTSGGPYEQYF.

On this clone itself: A read error may account for a junction end that differs from germline. The chain employs TRBV29-1 and TRBJ2-7; TRBD2 matches 10 bases. The CDR3 loop spans 13 amino acids. Germline V gene data show CDR1 as SQVTM and CDR2 as ANQGSEA. The CDR3 bases are TGCAGCGGGCGGCTAGCGGGAGCCGGGGAGCATTACTTC. Protein sequence: CSGRLAGAGEHYF.

The chain is built from TRBV7-3 and TRBJ2-1; D unclear. This CDR3 has 11 residues. V was cut by 4 bases and J by 9 bases, with 7 bases left in between. The germline CDR1 and CDR2 sequences are SGHTA and FQGTGA. The CDR3 region is CASSSGVEQFF. The CDR3 coding sequence is TGTGCCAGCAGCTCCGGCGTTGAGCAGTTCTTC. Full variable domain (outside the CDR3, taken from reference TRBV7-3 and TRBJ2-1): GAGVSQTPSNKVTEKGKYVELRCDPISGHTALYWYRQSLGQGPEFLIYFQGTGAADDSGLPNDRFFAVRPEGSVSTLKIQRTERGDSAVYLCASSSGVEQFFGPGTRLTVL.

The J gene is TRBJ2-7, the V gene TRBV28, with D unresolved. Between the trimmed V and J ends, which lost 5 bases and 3 bases, there was a span of 11 bases. The CDR3 covers 13 residues. Germline values: CDR1 MDHEN, CDR2 SYDVKM. The CDR3 DNA sequence: TGTGCCAGCAGTCCCGGAGTCTTCTACGAGCAGTACTTC. Its protein is CASSPGVFYEQYF.

The chain carries TRBV10-3 and TRBJ2-3; D is possibly TRBD2 (7 bases). Per the germline V gene, CDR1 is ENHRY and CDR2 is SYGVKD. This CDR3 comprises 13 residues. The CDR3 coding sequence is TGTGCTGCGGCGGGGGCGGGCACAGATACGCAGTATTTT. Amino acid sequence: CAAAGAGTDTQYF.

With respect to this clone: A much bigger clone sits one base away, suggesting this may be a read error. Other DNA sequences within the sample encode an identical CDR3. The chain employs TRBV6-4 and TRBJ2-6, with D possibly TRBD1 on 6 matching bases. Germline V gene sequence: CDR1 MRHNA, CDR2 SNTAGT. Trimming removed 3 bases from V and 0 bases from J, with 6 bases in between. The CDR3 loop spans 15 amino acids. In DNA, the CDR3 is TGTGCCAGCAGTGAAGGGGGCTCTGGGGCCAACGTCCTGACTTTC. It translates to CASSEGGSGANVLTF.

The chain carries TRBV11-2 and TRBJ2-5, with D possibly TRBD1 on 7 matching bases. Germline loops: CDR1 SGHAT, CDR2 FQNNGV. This CDR3 spans 14 amino acids. Trimming cost V 3 bases and J 5 bases, with 13 bases left between them. CDR3 sequence: CASSFTGAGETQYF. The CDR3 nucleotides are TGTGCCAGCAGCTTCACAGGGGCGGGGGAGACCCAGTACTTC.

The chain uses TRBV5-1 and TRBJ2-3; D may be TRBD2 (5 bases). The germline V and J ends were trimmed by 1 base and 6 bases, with 9 bases remaining between them. This CDR3 spans 13 amino acids. In germline, CDR1 is SGHRS, CDR2 YFSETQ. CDR3 sequence (DNA): TGCGCCAGCAGCTTGCGGGGAGCGGATACGCAGTATTTT. It codes for CASSLRGADTQYF. Full variable domain (remainder filled in from reference TRBV5-1 and TRBJ2-3): KAGVTQTPRYLIKTRGQQVTLSCSPISGHRSVSWYQQTPGQGLQFLFEYFSETQRNKGNFPGRFSGRQFSNSRSEMNVSTLELGDSALYLCASSLRGADTQYFGPGTRLTVL.

This rearrangement joins TRBV5-4 to TRBJ2-5; TRBD2 matches at 9 bases. Germline lookup yields CDR1 SGHNT and CDR2 YYREEE (reference sequence). The V and J ends lost 1 base and 5 bases, in that order; junction bases with no gene match: 3. This CDR3 is built from 14 residues. CDR3 DNA sequence: TGTGCCAGCAGCTTGAGGACTAGCGCGGAGACCCAGTACTTC. Its translation: CASSLRTSAETQYF.

The V and J genes are TRBV9 and TRBJ1-5; maybe TRBD1 (6 bases). Per germline, CDR1 SGDLS and CDR2 YYNGEE. This CDR3 region has 15 residues. V lost 4 bases, J lost 5 bases, and 16 bases lay in between. This chain's CDR3 is CASSRTAAWDQPQHF. CDR3 DNA: TGTGCCAGCAGCAGGACAGCCGCCTGGGATCAGCCCCAGCATTTT. Together with reference TRBV9 and TRBJ1-5, the CDR3 gives the full variable domain: DSGVTQTPKHLITATGQRVTLRCSPRSGDLSVYWYQQSLDQGLQFLIQYYNGEERAKGNILERFSAQQFPDLHSELNLSSLELGDSALYFCASSRTAAWDQPQHFGDGTRLSIL.

This clone was seen once. The chain recombines TRBV15 with TRBJ2-5, with TRBD2 matching over 10 bases. Germline trimming cut 6 bases from V and 6 bases from J; bases unmatched to any gene: 19. Per germline, CDR1 LNHNV and CDR2 YYDKDF (reference sequence). CDR3 length: 18 amino acids. CDR3 sequence: CATSLYRSGTSVGKTQYF. The CDR3 nucleotides read TGTGCCACCAGTCTGTACAGATCCGGGACTAGCGTTGGGAAGACCCAGTACTTC.

The rearrangement joins TRBV2 to TRBJ2-1, with unresolved D. Germline CDR1 reads SNHLY; CDR2 reads FYNNEI. The CDR3 has 14 residues. Trimming took off 7 bases at V and 4 bases at J, with 14 bases between the two ends. The CDR3 region has the DNA TGTGCCAGCAACCTCCGCCACTCTTACAATGAGCAGTTCTTC. It codes for CASNLRHSYNEQFF. The full variable domain, with the rest looked up from reference TRBV2 and TRBJ2-1, is EPEVTQTPSHQVTQMGQEVILRCVPISNHLYFYWYRQILGQKVEFLVSFYNNEISEKSEIFDDQFSVERPDGSNFTLKIRSTKLEDSAMYFCASNLRHSYNEQFFGPGTRLTVL.

For this clone: Germline and junction disagree at one end, which may indicate a read error. The V and J genes are TRBV5-1 and TRBJ2-7; D is unclear. The length of the CDR3 is 15 residues. Germline values: CDR1 SGHRS, CDR2 YFSETQ. For the CDR3, the DNA is TGCACCAGCAGCCGAACAACGCTCGCAGGCTACGAGCAGTACTTC. It encodes CTSSRTTLAGYEQYF.

Concerning this clone itself: One end of the junction does not line up with germline, which may come from a read error. The chain combines TRBV7-7 with TRBJ2-1; D perhaps matches TRBD2 (6 bases). The CDR3 is 16 residues long. The germline CDR1 and CDR2 sequences are SSHAT and FNYEAQ (reference sequence). The CDR3 here is CASSLRAGSSYNEQFF. In DNA form, the CDR3 reads TGTGCTAGCAGCTTAAGGGCGGGGAGCTCCTACAATGAGCAGTTCTTC.